This is a list of T cell receptor beta chains from one sample in a study of shared clonotypes between healthy human individuals. Profiling relied on immunoSEQ multiplex PCR, and the TCRdb table lists in-frame clones only, not all of them. The sample consists of about 710,000 clones, over 55% of them appearing once. Sequenced: memory CD4+ T cells sorted from blood. Every receptor here comes from a woman in her twenties or thirties in good health. Each CDR3 is given with its conserved first and last residue. The D gene is left open where the match is weak. Part of the rows lack a size; the others show once, few, many or a class for expanded clones.

d_call j_call v_call clone_size cdr3_aa cdr3_nt
- TRBJ1-5 TRBV28 few CASTTAWGRAGQPQHF TGTGCCAGCACCACGGCATGGGGTAGGGCGGGTCAGCCCCAGCATTTT
TRBD2 TRBJ2-7 TRBV28 once CASSFPSGRTHEQYF TGTGCCAGCAGTTTTCCTAGCGGGAGGACCCACGAGCAGTACTTC
TRBD2 TRBJ2-3 TRBV19 once CASSPLAGTDTQYF TGTGCCAGTAGTCCTCTAGCGGGAACAGATACGCAGTATTTT
- TRBJ1-2 TRBV5-4 - CASSLAGGWDRYTF TGTGCCAGCAGCTTGGCCGGGGGGTGGGATCGCTACACCTTC
TRBD1 TRBJ1-5 TRBV29-1 - CSVGPGGGGQPQHF TGCAGCGTTGGCCCAGGGGGCGGGGGTCAGCCCCAGCATTTT
- TRBJ1-5 TRBV5-5 - CASSLNGLNNQPQHF TGTGCCAGCAGCTTAAACGGGTTAAACAATCAGCCCCAGCATTTT
- TRBJ1-2 TRBV29-1 - CSVVIDYGYTF TGCAGCGTTGTGATCGACTATGGCTACACCTTC
TRBD2 TRBJ2-7 TRBV6-1 few CASRDPREYNEQYF TGTGCCAGCAGGGATCCGCGGGAGTACAACGAGCAGTACTTC
- TRBJ2-1 TRBV5-1 - CASSFSVSSYNEQFF TGCGCCAGCAGCTTTTCGGTTAGCTCCTACAATGAGCAGTTCTTC
TRBD2 TRBJ2-5 TRBV5-4 few CASGLAGFQETQYF TGTGCCAGCGGGTTAGCGGGATTCCAAGAGACCCAGTACTTC
- TRBJ1-2 TRBV2 - CASAQFPGDSGYTF TGTGCCAGCGCACAGTTCCCAGGGGACTCTGGCTACACCTTC